A single sample gave rise to the 16 T cell receptor beta chains below, sequenced in a study of blood T cell repertoires in COVID-19. The data were produced by immunoSEQ multiplex PCR, yet TCRdb's version contains in-frame clones alone and is incomplete. This table holds tens of thousands of clones, about 81% found once. Sequencing input: peripheral blood. The receptors were sampled from a man in his forties or fifties with acute or convalescent COVID-19.

Only one count was recorded for this clone. The chain recombines TRBV5-4 with TRBJ2-3; 9 bases map to TRBD1. The CDR3 is made up of 14 amino acids. Per the germline V gene, CDR1 is SGHNT and CDR2 is YYREEE (reference sequence). J gave up 1 base and V 4 bases, and 1 base lay outside the gene matches. CDR3 nucleotide sequence: TGTGCCAGCAGCCGGGACAGGGGCACAGATACGCAGTATTTT. Translation gives CASSRDRGTDTQYF.

Concerning this clone: Its ends do not fully match the called genes, so a read error is possible. The chain employs TRBV29-1 and TRBJ2-1, with 7 bases fitting TRBD1. Per the germline V gene, CDR1 is SQVTM and CDR2 is ANQGSEA. This CDR3 has 12 amino acids. The CDR3 here is CSVGTGYSEQFF. CDR3 nucleotide sequence: TGCAGCGTTGGGACAGGTTACAGTGAGCAGTTCTTC.

This chain links TRBV6-5 with TRBJ1-4; D possibly corresponds to TRBD1 (5 bases). The germline V and J ends were trimmed by 8 bases and 5 bases, with 12 bases remaining between them. CDR3 length: 13 amino acids. Germline CDR1 is MNHEY and CDR2 is SVGAGI. CDR3 in amino acids: CASRDSFNEKLFF. CDR3 in DNA: TGTGCCAGCCGGGACTCTTTCAATGAAAAACTGTTTTTT.

The CDR3 protein is CASSQRHFTNTEAFF. CDR3 nucleotide sequence: TGTGCCAGCAGCCAACGACACTTTACGAACACTGAAGCTTTCTTT. The chain joins TRBV4-2 to TRBJ1-1; D gene uncertain. The CDR3 has 15 amino acids. The V end was cut by 2 bases, the J end by 1 base, with 11 bases between. CDR1 is LGHNA, CDR2 YNFKEQ, per germline.

V is TRBV7-9 and J is TRBJ2-6; tentative D call: TRBD1 (5 bases). This CDR3 has 19 amino acids. Germline assignment: CDR1 SEHNR and CDR2 FQNEAQ (reference sequence). Trimming cost V 5 bases and J 2 bases, with 22 bases left between them. CDR3 DNA sequence: TGTGCCAGCAGCGTAGGCTCGTGGGTGGGGCCTCCTGGGGCCAACGTCCTGACTTTC. This sequence encodes CASSVGSWVGPPGANVLTF. The full variable domain, rest sourced from reference TRBV7-9 and TRBJ2-6, is DTGVSQNPRHKITKRGQNVTFRCDPISEHNRLYWYRQTLGQGPEFLTYFQNEAQLEKSRLLSDRFSAERPKGSFSTLEIQRTEQGDSAMYLCASSVGSWVGPPGANVLTFGAGSRLTVL.

The rearrangement joins TRBV5-1 to TRBJ2-1; 12 bases map to TRBD2. Germline trimming cut 0 bases from V and 6 bases from J; bases unmatched to any gene: 4. Germline assignment: CDR1 SGHRS and CDR2 YFSETQ. This CDR3 spans 16 amino acids. CDR3 DNA sequence: TGCGCCAGCAGCTTGGCCACTAGCGGGAGGTCCAATGAGCAGTTCTTC. As protein: CASSLATSGRSNEQFF.

This clone has only a few counts. V and J are TRBV19 and TRBJ2-1, with TRBD2 matching 8 bases. V gave up 6 bases and J gave up 5 bases; unmatched junction bases: 15. Germline V gene data show CDR1 as LNHDA and CDR2 as SQIVND (reference sequence). This CDR3 contains 17 residues. The CDR3 DNA reads TGTGCCAGTAGCGGGAGGGGGGCGCGCCAGATCAACAATGAGCAGTTCTTC. Amino acids: CASSGRGARQINNEQFF.

The chain combines TRBV6-6 with TRBJ2-7; D remains ambiguous. CDR3 size: 12 residues. Trimming left V 0 bases short and J 4 bases short, with 4 bases between. Germline loops: CDR1 MNHNY, CDR2 SVGAGI (reference sequence). This CDR3 reads CASSYSRYEQYF. The CDR3 DNA reads as TGTGCCAGCAGTTACTCGAGGTACGAGCAGTACTTC.

This chain uses TRBV11-2 with TRBJ1-3, with no clear D. Germline V gene lookup returns CDR1 SGHAT and CDR2 FQNNGV. The CDR3 extends over 14 amino acids. Trimming took 2 bases from V and 0 from J, leaving 5 bases between them. DNA for the CDR3: TGTGCCAGCAGCTTACATTTCTCTGGAAACACCATATATTTT. The encoded protein is CASSLHFSGNTIYF.

The J gene is TRBJ2-7, the V gene TRBV25-1; 9 bases are shared with TRBD1. Germline assignment: CDR1 MGHDK and CDR2 SYGVNS. The CDR3 is 15 residues long. The J segment lost 1 base and the V segment lost 1 base, leaving 2 bases of the junction unmatched. CDR3 residues: CASSEFGTGSYEQYF. The CDR3 coding sequence is TGTGCCAGCAGTGAATTTGGGACAGGGTCCTACGAGCAGTACTTC.

This clone has a handful of counts. The chain links TRBV7-3 to TRBJ1-1, with TRBD1 matching 7 bases. CDR3 length equals 16 residues. The V gene end was trimmed by 5 bases and the J gene end by 0 bases; junction bases not matched to a gene: 9. Germline CDR1 SGHTA, CDR2 FQGTGA. The CDR3 region has the DNA TGTGCCAGCAGCCCGACAGGGTTAGGGGTGAACACTGAAGCTTTCTTT. This codes for CASSPTGLGVNTEAFF.

The V gene is TRBV12-5, the J gene TRBJ2-1; no clear D. V was clipped by 5 bases and J by 8 bases, with 10 bases between them. The germline V gene encodes CDR1 LGHNT and CDR2 FRNRAP. The CDR3 loop spans 12 amino acids. CDR3 loop: CASGPGWDEQFF. For the CDR3, the DNA is TGTGCTAGTGGTCCCGGGTGGGATGAGCAGTTCTTC.

The V call is TRBV4-2, the J call TRBJ1-2; D unresolved. Germline V gene data show CDR1 as LGHNA and CDR2 as YNFKEQ. The V gene lost 1 base and the J gene lost 5 bases, with 11 bases spanning the gap. The CDR3 totals 14 residues. The CDR3 sequence is CASSQAGSPYGYTF. CDR3 in DNA: TGTGCCAGCAGCCAAGCGGGGTCCCCTTATGGCTACACCTTC.

The CDR3 sequence: CASSPLADTGELFF. CDR3 in DNA: TGTGCCAGCTCACCACTAGCGGACACCGGGGAGCTGTTTTTT. The rearrangement uses TRBV18 and TRBJ2-2, with D maybe TRBD2 (6 bases). The CDR3 extends over 14 amino acids. V dropped 1 base and J dropped 3 bases, with 6 bases sitting between them. Germline CDR1 is KGHSH and CDR2 is LQKENI.

V usage is TRBV2 and J usage is TRBJ1-1; D is uncertain. CDR3 size: 13 residues. Trimming left V 2 bases short and J 8 bases short, with 12 bases between. Germline V lookup: CDR1 SNHLY, CDR2 FYNNEI. CDR3 in DNA: TGTGCCAGCAGTGAAATCGCGGGTCCGGAAGCTTTCTTT. It specifies CASSEIAGPEAFF.

The chain recombines TRBV9 with TRBJ1-2, with 7 positions matching TRBD1. CDR3 size: 16 residues. Germline loops: CDR1 SGDLS, CDR2 YYNGEE. The J segment lost 0 bases and the V segment lost 0 bases, leaving 5 bases of the junction unmatched. The DNA of the CDR3 is TGTGCCAGCAGCGTAGAAAGTCAGGGGGCTAACTATGGCTACACCTTC. This gives the protein CASSVESQGANYGYTF.